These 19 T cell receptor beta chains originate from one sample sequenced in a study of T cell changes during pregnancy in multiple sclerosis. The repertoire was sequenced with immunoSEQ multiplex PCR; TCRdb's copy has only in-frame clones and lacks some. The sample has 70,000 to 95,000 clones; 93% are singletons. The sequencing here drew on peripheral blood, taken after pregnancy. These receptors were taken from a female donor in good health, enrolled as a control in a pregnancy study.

The CDR3 here is CASSQGTESRNTQYF. The CDR3 DNA follows: TGCGCCAGCAGCCAAGGGACTGAGTCGCGCAATACGCAGTATTTT. The chain employs TRBV4-1 and TRBJ2-3; tentative D call: TRBD2 (5 bases). With 1 base removed from V and 7 bases from J, the gap between germline ends came to 15 bases. Germline V gene sequence: CDR1 MGHRA, CDR2 YSYEKL. CDR3 length: 15 amino acids.

The CDR3 DNA reads TGTGCCAGTAGTAGATCAGTTACTGAAGCTTTCTTT. This codes for CASSRSVTEAFF. The rearrangement links TRBV19 to TRBJ1-1, with D unresolved. The CDR3 totals 12 residues. V lost 4 bases, J lost 5 bases, and 8 bases lay in between. Germline V lookup: CDR1 LNHDA, CDR2 SQIVND (reference sequence).

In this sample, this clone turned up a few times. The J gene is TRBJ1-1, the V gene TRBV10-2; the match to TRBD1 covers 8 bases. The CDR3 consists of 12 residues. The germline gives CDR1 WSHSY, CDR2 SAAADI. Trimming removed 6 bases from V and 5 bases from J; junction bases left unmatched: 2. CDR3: CASRGTGTEAFF. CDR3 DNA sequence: TGCGCCAGCAGAGGGACAGGTACTGAAGCTTTCTTT.

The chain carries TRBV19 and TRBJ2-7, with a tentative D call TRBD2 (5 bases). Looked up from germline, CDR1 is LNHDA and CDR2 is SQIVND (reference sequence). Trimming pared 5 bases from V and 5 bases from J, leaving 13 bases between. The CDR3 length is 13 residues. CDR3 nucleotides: TGTGCCAGTAGTGCCCGGGGAAGGGACGAGCAGTACTTC. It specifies CASSARGRDEQYF. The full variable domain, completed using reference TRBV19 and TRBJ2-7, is DGGITQSPKYLFRKEGQNVTLSCEQNLNHDAMYWYRQDPGQGLRLIYYSQIVNDFQKGDIAEGYSVSREKKESFPLTVTSAQKNPTAFYLCASSARGRDEQYFGPGTRLTVT.

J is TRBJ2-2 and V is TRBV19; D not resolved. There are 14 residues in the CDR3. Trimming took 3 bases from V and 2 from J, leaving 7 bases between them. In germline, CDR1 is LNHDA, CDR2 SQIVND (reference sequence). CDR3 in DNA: TGTGCCAGTAGTATGGGCCGAAACACCGGGGAGCTGTTTTTT. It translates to CASSMGRNTGELFF.

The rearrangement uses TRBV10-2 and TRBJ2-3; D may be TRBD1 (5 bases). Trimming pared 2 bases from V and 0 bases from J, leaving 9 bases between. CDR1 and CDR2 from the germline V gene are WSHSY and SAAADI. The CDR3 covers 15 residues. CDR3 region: CASSELGLSTDTQYF. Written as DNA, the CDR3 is TGCGCCAGCAGTGAGCTGGGGCTGAGCACAGATACGCAGTATTTT.

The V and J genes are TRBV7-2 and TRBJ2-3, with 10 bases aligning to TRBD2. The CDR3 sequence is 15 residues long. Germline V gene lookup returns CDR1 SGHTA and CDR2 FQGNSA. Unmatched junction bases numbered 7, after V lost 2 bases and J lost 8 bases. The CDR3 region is CASSLLAGEQGTQYF. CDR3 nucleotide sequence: TGTGCCAGCAGCTTACTAGCGGGAGAGCAGGGTACGCAGTATTTT.

DNA for the CDR3: TGTGCCAGCAGTCTCCGGGGACTAGAGTTGTACGAGCAGTACTTC. Amino acids: CASSLRGLELYEQYF. This sequence joins TRBV27 and TRBJ2-7; 8 nucleotides align to TRBD2. Trimming took 5 bases from V and 4 from J; bases not matched to a gene: 10. Germline CDR1 is MNHEY and CDR2 is SMNVEV (reference sequence). The CDR3 loop spans 15 amino acids.

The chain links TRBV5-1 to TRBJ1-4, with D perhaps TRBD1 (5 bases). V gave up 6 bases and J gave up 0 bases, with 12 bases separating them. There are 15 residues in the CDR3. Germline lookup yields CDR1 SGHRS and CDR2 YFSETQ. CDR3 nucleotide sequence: TGCGCCAGCACGGCACAGGACCCAACTAATGAAAAACTGTTTTTT. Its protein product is CASTAQDPTNEKLFF.

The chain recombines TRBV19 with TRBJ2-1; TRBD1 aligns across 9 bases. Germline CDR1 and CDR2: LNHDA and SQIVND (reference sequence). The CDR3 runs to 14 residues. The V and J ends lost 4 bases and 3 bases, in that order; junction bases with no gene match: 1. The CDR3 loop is CASSNRGHYNEQFF. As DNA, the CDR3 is TGTGCCAGTAGTAACAGGGGGCACTACAATGAGCAGTTCTTC.

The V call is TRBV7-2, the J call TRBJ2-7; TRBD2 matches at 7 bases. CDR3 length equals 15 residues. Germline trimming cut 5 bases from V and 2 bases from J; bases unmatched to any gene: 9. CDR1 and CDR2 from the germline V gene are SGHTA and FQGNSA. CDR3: CASSPPASGPYEQYF. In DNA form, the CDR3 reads TGTGCCAGCAGCCCGCCCGCTAGCGGTCCCTACGAGCAGTACTTC.

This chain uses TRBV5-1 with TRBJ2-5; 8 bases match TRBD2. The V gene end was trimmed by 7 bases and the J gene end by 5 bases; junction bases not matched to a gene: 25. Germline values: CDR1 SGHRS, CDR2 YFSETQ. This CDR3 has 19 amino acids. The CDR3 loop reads CASSRRVMASGPVMETQYF. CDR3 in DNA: TGCGCCAGCTCGCGGAGGGTGATGGCTAGCGGGCCCGTGATGGAGACCCAGTACTTC.

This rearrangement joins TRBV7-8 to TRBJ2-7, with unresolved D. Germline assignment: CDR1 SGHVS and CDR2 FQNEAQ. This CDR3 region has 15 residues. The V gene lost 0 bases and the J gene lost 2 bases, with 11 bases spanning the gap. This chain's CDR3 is CASSLAPRQTYEQYF. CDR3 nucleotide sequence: TGTGCCAGCAGCTTAGCGCCCAGACAAACCTACGAGCAGTACTTC.

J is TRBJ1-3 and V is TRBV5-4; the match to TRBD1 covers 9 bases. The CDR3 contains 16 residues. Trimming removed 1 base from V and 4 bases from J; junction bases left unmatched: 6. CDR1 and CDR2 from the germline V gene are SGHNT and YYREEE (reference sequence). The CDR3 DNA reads TGTGCCAGCAGCTTGCCCGGGACAGGGACAGGAAACACCATATATTTT. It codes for CASSLPGTGTGNTIYF. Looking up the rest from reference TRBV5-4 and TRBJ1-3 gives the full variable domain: ETGVTQSPTHLIKTRGQQVTLRCSSQSGHNTVSWYQQALGQGPQFIFQYYREEENGRGNFPPRFSGLQFPNYSSELNVNALELDDSALYLCASSLPGTGTGNTIYFGEGSWLTVV.

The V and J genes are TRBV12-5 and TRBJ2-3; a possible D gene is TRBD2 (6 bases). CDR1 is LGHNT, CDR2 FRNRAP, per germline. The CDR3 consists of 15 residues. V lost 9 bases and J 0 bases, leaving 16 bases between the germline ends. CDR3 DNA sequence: TGTGCTAGCGCCTCGGGGGAACGAAGCACAGATACGCAGTATTTT. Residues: CASASGERSTDTQYF.

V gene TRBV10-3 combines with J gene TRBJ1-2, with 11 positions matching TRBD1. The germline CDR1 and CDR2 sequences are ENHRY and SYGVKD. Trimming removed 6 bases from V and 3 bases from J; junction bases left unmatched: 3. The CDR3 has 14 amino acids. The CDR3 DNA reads TGTGCCATCAGGGGGGACAGGGGGGACTATGGCTACACCTTC. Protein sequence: CAIRGDRGDYGYTF.

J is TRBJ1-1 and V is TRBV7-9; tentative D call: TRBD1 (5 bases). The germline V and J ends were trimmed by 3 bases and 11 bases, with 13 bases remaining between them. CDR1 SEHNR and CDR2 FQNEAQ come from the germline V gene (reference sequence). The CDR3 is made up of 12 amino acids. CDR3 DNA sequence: TGTGCCAGCAGCTTGCTCAGGGTGGGGGCTTTCTTT. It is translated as CASSLLRVGAFF.

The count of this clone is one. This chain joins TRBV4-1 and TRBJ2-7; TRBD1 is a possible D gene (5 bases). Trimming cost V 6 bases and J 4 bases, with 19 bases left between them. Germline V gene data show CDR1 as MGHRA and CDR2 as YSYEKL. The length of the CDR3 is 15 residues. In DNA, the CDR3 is TGCGCCAGCAGTCAGGGCCAAGCAGGGCCATACGAGCAGTACTTC. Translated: CASSQGQAGPYEQYF.

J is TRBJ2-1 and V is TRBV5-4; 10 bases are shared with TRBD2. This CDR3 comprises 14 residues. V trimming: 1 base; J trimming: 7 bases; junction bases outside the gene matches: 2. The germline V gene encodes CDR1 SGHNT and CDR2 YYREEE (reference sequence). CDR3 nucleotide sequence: TGTGCCAGCAGCTTGTCACTAGCGGGGAATGAGCAGTTCTTC. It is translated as CASSLSLAGNEQFF. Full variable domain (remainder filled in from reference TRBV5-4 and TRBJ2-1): ETGVTQSPTHLIKTRGQQVTLRCSSQSGHNTVSWYQQALGQGPQFIFQYYREEENGRGNFPPRFSGLQFPNYSSELNVNALELDDSALYLCASSLSLAGNEQFFGPGTRLTVL.